These T cell receptor beta chains were read from a single sample in a study of OX40 agonist ivuxolimab in advanced cancers. Produced via immunoSEQ multiplex PCR; TCRdb's table is partial and in-frame only. There are under 65,000 clones in the sample; roughly nine tenths occur only once, and about 12% lies in the top ten. The material was CD4+ or CD8+ T cells sorted from blood, obtained in a trial of the OX40 agonist ivuxolimab. Source of these receptors: an adult with an advanced solid tumor such as melanoma, head and neck, liver or kidney cancer. Each CDR3 is given with its conserved first and last residue. D genes are given only for firm matches. Rows may omit the clone size; those that give it use once, few, many or a size class.

j_call | v_call | d_call | clone_size | cdr3_nt | cdr3_aa
TRBJ1-5 | TRBV19 | NA | NA | TGTGCCAGTAGTATTGGCCAGGGTACCCAATGGCCCCAGCATTTT | CASSIGQGTQWPQHF
TRBJ2-3 | TRBV5-1 | NA | NA | TGCGCCAGCAGCTTGGAGGGGGGGACTAGCACAGATACGCAGTATTTT | CASSLEGGTSTDTQYF
TRBJ1-1 | TRBV6-5 | NA | NA | TGTGCCAGCAGCCACAGGGAGCGACTTGAAGCTTTCTTT | CASSHRERLEAFF
TRBJ2-1 | TRBV11-2 | NA | large | TGTGCCAGCACCAACCCGGGACTGGCGTTCTTC | CASTNPGLAFF
TRBJ1-1 | TRBV29-1 | NA | NA | TGCAGCGTACCTCGTGGAGGGGGAGCCACTGAAGCTTTCTTT | CSVPRGGGATEAFF
TRBJ1-1 | TRBV4-3 | TRBD1 | NA | TGCGCCAGCAGCCAAGATTCAGGGGGAACTGAAGCTTTCTTT | CASSQDSGGTEAFF
TRBJ2-3 | TRBV27 | TRBD2 | NA | TGTGCCAGCAGTTCCGACCTTAGCGGGACACCCCGGATTAATACGCAGTATTTT | CASSSDLSGTPRINTQYF
TRBJ2-5 | TRBV27 | TRBD2 | NA | TGTGCCAGCAGTCTCGGGACTAGCGGGAGTCGAGAGACCCAGTACTTC | CASSLGTSGSRETQYF
TRBJ1-1 | TRBV5-1 | NA | NA | TGCGCCAGCAGCCCACGGACAGCCATGAACACTGAAGCTTTCTTT | CASSPRTAMNTEAFF
TRBJ1-1 | TRBV7-9 | TRBD1 | NA | TGTGCCAGCAGCCCACGGGACAGAGTGCCGAACACTGAAGCTTTCTTT | CASSPRDRVPNTEAFF
TRBJ1-4 | TRBV30 | NA | NA | TGTGCCTGGAGTGTGGGGACCGCTATACCTCTAACTAATGAAAAACTGTTTTTT | CAWSVGTAIPLTNEKLFF
TRBJ2-1 | TRBV5-6 | TRBD1 | NA | TGTGCCAGCAGCCCGGACAGGTATAATGAGCAGTTCTTC | CASSPDRYNEQFF
TRBJ1-3 | TRBV14 | NA | NA | TGTGCCAGCAGCCAAGACCCCCTCGCCTGGGCGGGAAACACCATATATTTT | CASSQDPLAWAGNTIYF
TRBJ1-2 | TRBV6-5 | TRBD1 | once | TGTGCCAGCAGCCCCGGGACAGCTACCTATGGCTACACCTTC | CASSPGTATYGYTF
TRBJ2-1 | TRBV7-7 | NA | NA | TGTGCTAGCAGCTTAGCGCACCGGACCTACAATGAGCAGTTCTTC | CASSLAHRTYNEQFF
TRBJ1-2 | TRBV13 | NA | NA | TGTGCCAGCAGCCCAGGGACGTTCAACTATGGCTACACCTTC | CASSPGTFNYGYTF
TRBJ1-2 | TRBV29-1 | NA | NA | TGCAGCGTTGAAGGAATTCCTTTGGACGAGAACCCTAACTATGGCTACACCTTC | CSVEGIPLDENPNYGYTF
TRBJ1-2 | TRBV7-8 | NA | NA | TGTGCCAGCACTAGGCCGGGGTTCTATGGCTACACCTTC | CASTRPGFYGYTF
TRBJ2-3 | TRBV28 | NA | NA | TGTGCCAGCAGTTTTGTTGCGGTACCCGATGAGGATACGCAGTATTTT | CASSFVAVPDEDTQYF
TRBJ2-7 | TRBV29-1 | NA | NA | TGCAGCGTTGATGCGGGATTCGAGCAGTACTTC | CSVDAGFEQYF
TRBJ2-5 | TRBV6-5 | TRBD1 | once | TGTGCCAGCAGCCCGGACAGGGGAGCGTCCCAGTACTTC | CASSPDRGASQYF
TRBJ2-5 | TRBV19 | TRBD1 | NA | TGTGCCAGTAGTATATGGGCGACAGGGTGGGAGACCCAGTACTTC | CASSIWATGWETQYF
TRBJ1-5 | TRBV11-2 | NA | NA | TGTGCCAGCAGCTTAGGGTACGCTCAGCCCCAGCATTTT | CASSLGYAQPQHF
TRBJ2-1 | TRBV9 | NA | NA | TGTGCCAGCAGCCCCCATGGGAGCGTGTCCGTCAATGAGCAGTTCTTC | CASSPHGSVSVNEQFF
TRBJ2-5 | TRBV11-2 | NA | few | TGTGCCAGCCGGCCGATGTCGGGGGTCCAAGAGACCCAGTACTTC | CASRPMSGVQETQYF
TRBJ2-2 | TRBV9 | TRBD2 | NA | TGTGCCAGCAGCGTTGGACTAGGGATAGCCACCGGGGAGCTGTTTTTT | CASSVGLGIATGELFF
TRBJ2-3 | TRBV18 | NA | NA | TGTGCCAGCTCCCTCCCACGCCTTCTGGGAGACACGCAGTATTTT | CASSLPRLLGDTQYF
TRBJ1-3 | TRBV28 | NA | NA | TGTGCCAGCAGCTTCCGGGACTCGCCAAACACCATATATTTT | CASSFRDSPNTIYF
TRBJ1-2 | TRBV12-5 | NA | NA | TGTGCTAGTGCCCTCGGCGTGGGGCTCAACTATGGCTACACCTTC | CASALGVGLNYGYTF
TRBJ2-7 | TRBV7-9 | TRBD2 | NA | TGTGCCAGCAGCTTACGCCGGGGGGGAGAGCAGTACTTC | CASSLRRGGEQYF
TRBJ2-7 | TRBV27 | NA | NA | TGTGCCAGCAGTTTAAACCCGGCAGGGCTTGGGTACGAGCAGTACTTC | CASSLNPAGLGYEQYF
TRBJ1-3 | TRBV28 | NA | NA | TGTGCCAGCAGAGCAGGGGAGGGGGACACCATATATTTT | CASRAGEGDTIYF
TRBJ2-3 | TRBV19 | NA | NA | TGTGCCAGTGCGCCTCAGGGGATTAGCACAGATACGCAGTATTTT | CASAPQGISTDTQYF
TRBJ2-3 | TRBV6-5 | TRBD2 | NA | TGTGCCAGCAGTGTTCCCGGGACTAGCAAAAATACGCAGTATTTT | CASSVPGTSKNTQYF
TRBJ2-5 | TRBV16 | NA | NA | TGTGCCAGCAGCCCCGGGAGACGAGGAGAGACCCAGTACTTC | CASSPGRRGETQYF
TRBJ2-5 | TRBV7-9 | NA | NA | TGTGCCAGCAGCTTAGTGTCTGAGACCCAGTACTTC | CASSLVSETQYF
TRBJ1-2 | TRBV6-6 | NA | NA | TGTGCCAGCAGCAAGAGATATGGCTACACCTTC | CASSKRYGYTF
TRBJ2-1 | TRBV25-1 | TRBD2 | NA | TGTGCCAGCAGTGCACTAGCGGGAGTGGGTGAGCAGTTCTTC | CASSALAGVGEQFF
TRBJ2-7 | TRBV2 | NA | NA | TGTGCCAGCAGTGTTAGTGGGGCCTACGAGCAGTACTTC | CASSVSGAYEQYF
TRBJ1-1 | TRBV27 | NA | few | TGTGCCAGCATGGCCGGAAACACTGAAGCTTTCTTT | CASMAGNTEAFF
TRBJ2-2 | TRBV5-1 | NA | NA | TGCGCCAGCAGCTTGGCCTATGGAGTCGGGGAGCTGTTTTTT | CASSLAYGVGELFF
TRBJ2-1 | TRBV9 | NA | NA | TGTGCCAGCAGCGTAGCTCGGGTAACGGGGGAGCAGTTCTTC | CASSVARVTGEQFF
TRBJ2-1 | TRBV7-9 | NA | NA | TGTGCCAGCAGCTCGCCCGGGGGAGGCAATGAGCAGTTCTTC | CASSSPGGGNEQFF
TRBJ1-1 | TRBV2 | NA | NA | TGTGCCAGCCAGGAGGAGGACAGACCGAACGCTGAAGCTTTCTTT | CASQEEDRPNAEAFF
TRBJ2-3 | TRBV28 | TRBD2 | once | TGTGCCAGCAGTTTAGTTCCCGGGAGGCTGAATACGCAGTATTTT | CASSLVPGRLNTQYF
TRBJ2-1 | TRBV6-5 | NA | NA | TGTGCCAGCAGTTACGGGGTTGGGTACAATGAGCAGTTCTTC | CASSYGVGYNEQFF
TRBJ1-4 | TRBV7-9 | NA | NA | TGTGCCAGCAGCTATTCACCTCTTGGGGGAAAGGTTGAAAAACTGTTTTTT | CASSYSPLGGKVEKLFF